This paragraph reports one T cell receptor beta chain. No antigen is known for it. The CDR3 is 16 amino acids. V lost 5 bases and J lost 0, with 14 bases in between. In germline, CDR1 is PRHDT, CDR2 FYEKMQ (reference sequence). This specimen comes from a study of beta chain features in type 1 diabetes. Study details: No age, gender or cell yield differences were seen between patients and healthy donors.

All of the isolated RNA was reverse transcribed, so expressed TCRB transcripts were sequenced. The repertoire was sequenced with immunoSEQ multiplex PCR; TCRdb's copy has only in-frame clones and lacks some. The table records 450,000 to 600,000 clones, approximately 30% of them present only once. Notes on the study in general: Patients with type 1 diabetes showed fewer VDJ junction insertions and more deletions. The naive, central memory and Treg TCRB repertoires showed an apparent similarity that was greater among patients than among healthy donors.

This chain uses TRBV13 with TRBJ2-1; unclear D gene. This TCR was recovered from a man aged 18 to 29 in good health. Source material: naive CD4+ T cells from blood. CDR3 region: CASSGDHASSYNEQFF. The DNA for the CDR3 is TGTGCCAGCAGCGGGGATCACGCCAGCTCCTACAATGAGCAGTTCTTC.